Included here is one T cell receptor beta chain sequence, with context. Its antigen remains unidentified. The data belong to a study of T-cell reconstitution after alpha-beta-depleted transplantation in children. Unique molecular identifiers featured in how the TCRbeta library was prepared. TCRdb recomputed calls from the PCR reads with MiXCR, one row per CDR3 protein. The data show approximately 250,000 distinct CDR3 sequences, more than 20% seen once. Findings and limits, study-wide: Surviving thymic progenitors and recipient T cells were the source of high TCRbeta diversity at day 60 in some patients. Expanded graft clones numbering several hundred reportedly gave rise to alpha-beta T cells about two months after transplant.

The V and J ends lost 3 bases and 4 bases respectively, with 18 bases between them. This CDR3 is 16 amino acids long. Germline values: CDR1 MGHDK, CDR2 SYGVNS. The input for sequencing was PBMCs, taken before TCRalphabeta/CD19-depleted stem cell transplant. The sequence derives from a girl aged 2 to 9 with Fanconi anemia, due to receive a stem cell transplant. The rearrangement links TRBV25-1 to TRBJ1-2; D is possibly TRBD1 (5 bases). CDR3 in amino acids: CASSERIGTDVYGYTF. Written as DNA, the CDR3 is TGTGCCAGCAGTGAGAGGATTGGGACGGACGTCTATGGCTACACCTTC.